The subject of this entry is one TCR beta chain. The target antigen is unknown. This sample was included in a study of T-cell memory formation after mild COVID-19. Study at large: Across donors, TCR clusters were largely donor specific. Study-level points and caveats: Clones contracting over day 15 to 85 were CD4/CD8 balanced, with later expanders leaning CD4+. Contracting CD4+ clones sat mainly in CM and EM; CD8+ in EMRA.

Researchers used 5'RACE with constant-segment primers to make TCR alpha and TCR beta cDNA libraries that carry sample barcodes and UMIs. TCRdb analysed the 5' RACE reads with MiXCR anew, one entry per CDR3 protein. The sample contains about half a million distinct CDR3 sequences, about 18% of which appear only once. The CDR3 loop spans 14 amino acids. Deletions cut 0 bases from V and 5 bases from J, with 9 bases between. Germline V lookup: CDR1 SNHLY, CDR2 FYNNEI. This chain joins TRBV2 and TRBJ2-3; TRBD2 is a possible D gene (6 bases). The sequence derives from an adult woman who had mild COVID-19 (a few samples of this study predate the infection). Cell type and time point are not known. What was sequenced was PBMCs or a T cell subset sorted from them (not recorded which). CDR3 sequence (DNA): TGTGCCAGCAGTGAAGCGCGCGGGGAAGATACGCAGTATTTT. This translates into CASSEARGEDTQYF.